These 29 T cell receptor beta chains were sequenced from one sample in a study of cytomegalovirus exposure and HLA in healthy donors. Researchers ran the PCR with 60 Vbeta and 13 Jbeta primers. Clones were sequenced by immunoSEQ multiplex PCR, and TCRdb holds only the in-frame ones, with some missing. The sample lists some 120,000 clones; roughly two thirds were seen once. The sample consisted of PBMCs. These receptors originate from a man under 40 in good health and CMV-seropositive.

To note about this clone: At one end, the junction sequence differs from germline, possibly due to a read error. V is TRBV7-2 and J is TRBJ1-2; no firm D call. The germline gives CDR1 SGHTA, CDR2 FQGNSA. This CDR3 has 13 amino acids. CDR3 loop: CAGSLVTNYGYTF. DNA of the CDR3: TGTGCCGGCAGCTTAGTCACTAACTATGGCTACACCTTC.

This chain links TRBV6-5 with TRBJ1-2; D gene ambiguous. Trimming pared 8 bases from V and 4 bases from J, leaving 8 bases between. The V gene's germline CDR1 is MNHEY and CDR2 SVGAGI. There are 11 residues in the CDR3. The CDR3 spells CASAWAYGYTF. DNA of the CDR3: TGTGCCAGCGCCTGGGCCTATGGCTACACCTTC.

The V and J genes are TRBV2 and TRBJ2-4, with a tentative D call TRBD2 (5 bases). Trimming took 6 bases from V and 6 from J, leaving 15 bases between them. This CDR3 comprises 14 residues. The V gene's germline CDR1 is SNHLY and CDR2 FYNNEI. CDR3 loop: CASRSGGFGNIQYF. CDR3 sequence (DNA): TGTGCCAGCAGAAGCGGCGGTTTCGGAAACATTCAGTACTTC.

V and J are TRBV2 and TRBJ1-2; TRBD1 might be the D (6 bases). Germline V gene lookup returns CDR1 SNHLY and CDR2 FYNNEI. The CDR3 runs to 14 residues. Trimming removed 5 bases from V and 6 bases from J, with 16 bases in between. The CDR3 region is CASSQTPGHHGYTF. The CDR3 region has the DNA TGTGCCAGCAGTCAGACTCCGGGACATCATGGCTACACCTTC.

The chain recombines TRBV11-2 with TRBJ2-7, with a weak D call TRBD2 (5 bases). Trimming shortened V by 2 bases and J by 6 bases, and 8 bases separated the two germline ends. CDR1 is SGHAT, CDR2 FQNNGV, per germline. The CDR3 has 12 residues. This chain's CDR3 is CASSLNRGEQYF. CDR3 coding DNA: TGTGCCAGCAGCTTAAACCGGGGCGAGCAGTACTTC.

This clone was seen a single time. The genes are TRBV10-3 and TRBJ2-6; the match to TRBD1 covers 8 bases. The germline CDR1 and CDR2 sequences are ENHRY and SYGVKD. The V segment lost 3 bases and the J segment 2 bases; nucleotides outside the gene matches: 9. CDR3 length: 18 amino acids. DNA for the CDR3: TGTGCCATCAGTGATCGATGGGACAGGTCGACTGGGGCCAACGTCCTGACTTTC. Its protein product is CAISDRWDRSTGANVLTF.

The chain joins TRBV28 to TRBJ2-7, with TRBD1 matching over 9 bases. V was pared by 6 bases and J by 5 bases, with 11 bases of the junction left unmatched. Germline lookup yields CDR1 MDHEN and CDR2 SYDVKM. CDR3 length: 15 residues. The CDR3 DNA is TGTGCCAGCAGCCGCCCGGGACAGGGATCGGACGAGCAGTACTTC. Protein sequence: CASSRPGQGSDEQYF.

This sequence joins TRBV23-1 and TRBJ2-7; 12 nucleotides match TRBD1. TRBV23-1 is noted as an ORF with a role that remains uncertain. V lost 2 bases to trimming and J lost 3 bases; unmatched junction nucleotides: 5. The CDR3 is 16 amino acids. The CDR3 is CASSQHRDRGLYEQYF. The DNA of the CDR3 is TGCGCCAGCAGTCAACACCGGGACAGGGGGCTCTACGAGCAGTACTTC.

The chain has TRBV7-6 and TRBJ1-2; D is uncertain. Germline CDR1 and CDR2: SGHVS and FNYEAQ. CDR3 length equals 16 residues. The V and J ends lost 3 bases and 6 bases respectively, with 20 bases between them. The CDR3 loop is CASSLRRIHAFDGYTF. Here the CDR3 DNA reads TGTGCCAGCAGCTTGCGCAGGATCCATGCGTTCGATGGCTACACCTTC. Together with reference TRBV7-6 and TRBJ1-2, the CDR3 gives the full variable domain: GAGVSQSPRYKVTKRGQDVALRCDPISGHVSLYWYRQALGQGPEFLTYFNYEAQQDKSGLPNDRFSAERPEGSISTLTIQRTEQRDSAMYRCASSLRRIHAFDGYTFGSGTRLTVV.

This chain links TRBV6-5 with TRBJ1-1; 7 bases map to TRBD1. Looked up from germline, CDR1 is MNHEY and CDR2 is SVGAGI. V shed 0 bases and J 0 bases; nucleotides not matched to a gene: 4. The CDR3 runs 16 residues. CDR3 DNA sequence: TGTGCCAGCAGTTACTCGGGACAGCACATGAACACTGAAGCTTTCTTT. Its translation: CASSYSGQHMNTEAFF.

The CDR3 protein is CASSYSGTRRSPLHF. The CDR3 DNA reads TGTGCCAGCAGTTACTCCGGGACAAGGCGTTCACCCCTCCACTTT. This chain joins TRBV6-5 and TRBJ1-6; maybe TRBD1 (6 bases). V was cut by 0 bases and J by 9 bases, with 12 bases left in between. Germline lookup yields CDR1 MNHEY and CDR2 SVGAGI. CDR3 length equals 15 residues.

The chain combines TRBV5-1 with TRBJ2-5, with TRBD1 matching 7 bases. CDR3 length: 17 residues. Germline assignment: CDR1 SGHRS and CDR2 YFSETQ. V lost 0 bases, J lost 5 bases, and 13 bases stayed unmatched. CDR3 bases: TGCGCCAGCAGCTTGGTACGTGGACAGGTCGAGGGTGAGACCCAGTACTTC. It encodes CASSLVRGQVEGETQYF. Using reference TRBV5-1 and TRBJ2-5 for the parts outside the CDR3, the full variable domain is KAGVTQTPRYLIKTRGQQVTLSCSPISGHRSVSWYQQTPGQGLQFLFEYFSETQRNKGNFPGRFSGRQFSNSRSEMNVSTLELGDSALYLCASSLVRGQVEGETQYFGPGTRLLVL.

The gene calls are TRBV7-9 and TRBJ2-5, with 8 nucleotides matching TRBD1. The length of the CDR3 is 15 residues. Germline V gene lookup returns CDR1 SEHNR and CDR2 FQNEAQ (reference sequence). J lost 4 bases, V lost 5 bases, and 9 bases had no gene match. The CDR3 DNA follows: TGTGCCAGCAGCGTAGGAGGACAGGGAGGAGAGACCCAGTACTTC. It encodes CASSVGGQGGETQYF. Based on the CDR3 plus reference TRBV7-9 and TRBJ2-5, the full variable domain is DTGVSQNPRHKITKRGQNVTFRCDPISEHNRLYWYRQTLGQGPEFLTYFQNEAQLEKSRLLSDRFSAERPKGSFSTLEIQRTEQGDSAMYLCASSVGGQGGETQYFGPGTRLLVL.

This clone has just one count. CDR3 sequence (DNA): TGCGCCAGCAGCTTGGGACTAGCGGAGAGACAAGAGACCCAGTACTTC. It specifies CASSLGLAERQETQYF. The chain combines TRBV5-1 with TRBJ2-5, with TRBD2 identical over 9 bases. CDR1 is SGHRS and CDR2 is YFSETQ in the germline V gene. V trimming: 0 bases; J trimming: 2 bases; junction bases outside the gene matches: 5. The CDR3 is 16 residues long.

V and J are TRBV28 and TRBJ2-5, with D possibly being TRBD2 (6 bases). The CDR3 contains 15 residues. The V gene's germline CDR1 is MDHEN and CDR2 SYDVKM. V dropped 6 bases and J dropped 3 bases, with 17 bases sitting between them. The CDR3 loop is CASSRPVGGKETQYF. CDR3 coding DNA: TGTGCCAGCAGCCGCCCCGTGGGCGGGAAAGAGACCCAGTACTTC.

The J gene is TRBJ2-3, the V gene TRBV6-5; 7 bases fit TRBD1. The CDR3 length is 13 residues. Germline values: CDR1 MNHEY, CDR2 SVGAGI. The V and J ends lost 7 bases and 8 bases, in that order; junction bases with no gene match: 9. In nucleotides, the CDR3 is TGTGCCAGCACTCCGACAGGGCGAGGTACGCAGTATTTT. Protein: CASTPTGRGTQYF.

This clone was seen once. The chain couples TRBV5-4 to TRBJ1-3; D not resolved. Germline CDR1 is SGHNT and CDR2 is YYREEE (reference sequence). V was pared by 10 bases and J by 4 bases, with 15 bases between. The CDR3 is 13 residues long. CDR3 in amino acids: CAVRESGGNTIYF. CDR3 nucleotide sequence: TGTGCCGTCAGAGAGTCGGGGGGAAACACCATATATTTT.

CDR3 region: CSVEVYSYGYTF. The CDR3, as DNA: TGCAGCGTTGAGGTATACTCCTATGGCTACACCTTC. The V and J genes are TRBV29-1 and TRBJ1-2; no reliable D call. Germline V CDR1 and CDR2: SQVTM, ANQGSEA. V shed 3 bases and J shed 4 bases, with 9 bases lying between them. The CDR3 consists of 12 residues.

This clone was seen ten or more times. The CDR3 DNA sequence: TGTGCCAGCAGTTTACACCAACTACAGGATGAGCAGTTCTTC. Its protein is CASSLHQLQDEQFF. The chain employs TRBV6-5 and TRBJ2-1; D might be TRBD1 (5 bases). CDR1 is MNHEY, CDR2 SVGAGI, per germline. V lost 4 bases and J 8 bases, leaving 15 bases between the germline ends. The CDR3 runs 14 residues.

V is TRBV5-4 and J is TRBJ2-6; 7 nucleotides match TRBD1. The CDR3 length is 17 residues. Germline V CDR1 and CDR2: SGHNT, YYREEE (reference sequence). V lost 5 bases, J lost 2 bases, and 10 bases stayed unmatched. In DNA form, the CDR3 reads TGTGCCAGCAGTTCGGGACAGACGCGAGCTGGGGCCAACGTCCTGACTTTC. It yields the protein CASSSGQTRAGANVLTF.

In regard to this clone: Sequence at one end of the junction differs from germline and may be a read error. The DNA for the CDR3 is TGCGCCAGCAGCCAAGATTGGACTAGGAGCACAGATACGCAGTATTTT. It translates to CASSQDWTRSTDTQYF. V and J are TRBV11-2 and TRBJ2-3; 7 bases are a match to TRBD2. The CDR3 length is 16 residues. Germline values: CDR1 SGHAT, CDR2 FQNNGV.

J is TRBJ2-1 and V is TRBV6-5; a possible D gene is TRBD1 (5 bases). V shed 2 bases and J shed 6 bases, with 14 bases lying between them. The length of the CDR3 is 15 residues. Germline V lookup: CDR1 MNHEY, CDR2 SVGAGI. CDR3 sequence reads: CASSYERRQPNEQFF. In nucleotides, the CDR3 is TGTGCCAGCAGTTACGAACGCAGACAGCCCAATGAGCAGTTCTTC.

This clone was seen once. V and J are TRBV29-1 and TRBJ2-7; D may be TRBD2 (5 bases). Deletions cut 4 bases from V and 6 bases from J, with 16 bases between. The germline V gene has CDR1 SQVTM and CDR2 ANQGSEA. The CDR3 loop spans 13 amino acids. The DNA for the CDR3 is TGCAGCGTTGGAGTCACGGGGTCTGGCGAGCAGTACTTC. Protein: CSVGVTGSGEQYF.

The V and J genes are TRBV7-2 and TRBJ2-4; 8 nucleotides agree with TRBD1. CDR1 is SGHTA and CDR2 is FQGNSA in the germline V gene. The CDR3 runs to 13 residues. V trimming: 1 base; J trimming: 8 bases; junction bases outside the gene matches: 1. Here the CDR3 DNA reads TGTGCCAGCAGCTTAGGGGGACAGGACATTCAGTACTTC. This encodes CASSLGGQDIQYF.

The genes are TRBV2 and TRBJ1-3; D gene ambiguous. The CDR3 spans 15 residues. CDR1 SNHLY and CDR2 FYNNEI come from the germline V gene. V was cut by 2 bases and J by 0 bases, with 8 bases left in between. CDR3 nucleotides: TGTGCCAGCAGTGAACAGTTGCTCTCTGGAAACACCATATATTTT. It is translated as CASSEQLLSGNTIYF.

The rearrangement joins TRBV10-1 to TRBJ1-1, with TRBD1 matching over 12 bases. Losses at the gene ends were 6 bases for V and 6 bases for J; bases not matched to a gene: 17. Germline values: CDR1 WNHNN, CDR2 SYGVQD (reference sequence). The CDR3 runs to 18 residues. In DNA, the CDR3 is TGCGCCAGCAGCGCATTACCGGGACAGGGGGCCCCGGGTGCTGAAGCTTTCTTT. Translating gives CASSALPGQGAPGAEAFF.

To note about this clone: Other DNA sequences in this sample translate to the same CDR3. This chain connects TRBV28 to TRBJ1-2, with D hard to call. The CDR3 extends over 12 amino acids. The germline V and J ends were trimmed by 1 base and 5 bases, with 5 bases remaining between them. Looked up from germline, CDR1 is MDHEN and CDR2 is SYDVKM. The CDR3 reads CASSLSQYGYTF. For the CDR3, the DNA is TGTGCCAGCAGTTTATCCCAGTATGGCTACACCTTC.

This clone was recorded only once. The chain combines TRBV4-1 with TRBJ2-5; 7 nucleotides agree with TRBD1. Trimming took 1 base from V and 0 from J; bases not matched to a gene: 2. Germline V gene sequence: CDR1 MGHRA, CDR2 YSYEKL. CDR3 size: 15 residues. CDR3 bases: TGCGCCAGCAGCCAAGCAGACAGGGACCAAGAGACCCAGTACTTC. Translated: CASSQADRDQETQYF.

This clone was picked up a small number of times. CDR3 sequence (DNA): TGTGCCAGCAGTCACCCACTTACCTCTGGAAACACCATATATTTT. Amino acids: CASSHPLTSGNTIYF. The V gene is TRBV6-1, the J gene TRBJ1-3; D ambiguous. The CDR3 loop spans 15 amino acids. CDR1 is MNHNS, CDR2 SASEGT, per germline. V shed 5 bases and J shed 0 bases, with 11 bases lying between them.